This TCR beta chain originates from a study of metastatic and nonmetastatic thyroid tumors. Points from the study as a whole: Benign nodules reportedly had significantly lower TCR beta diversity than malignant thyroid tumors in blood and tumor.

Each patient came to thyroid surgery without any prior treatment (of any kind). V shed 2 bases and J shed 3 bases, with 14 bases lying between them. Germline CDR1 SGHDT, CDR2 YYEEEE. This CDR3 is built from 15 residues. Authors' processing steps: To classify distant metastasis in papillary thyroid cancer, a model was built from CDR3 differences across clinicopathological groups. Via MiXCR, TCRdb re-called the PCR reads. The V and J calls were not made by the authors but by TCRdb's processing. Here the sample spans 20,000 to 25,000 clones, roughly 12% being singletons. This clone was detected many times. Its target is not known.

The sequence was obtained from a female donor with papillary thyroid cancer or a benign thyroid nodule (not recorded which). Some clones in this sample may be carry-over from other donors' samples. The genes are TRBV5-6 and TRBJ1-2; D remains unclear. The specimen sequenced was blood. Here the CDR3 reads CASSFAGNAYYGYTF. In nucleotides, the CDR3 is TGTGCCAGCAGCTTCGCAGGAAATGCCTACTATGGCTACACCTTC.